This paragraph covers one T cell receptor beta chain sequence. This clonotype was seen repeatedly, ten times or more. No cognate antigen has been identified for it. Base qualities are not at hand, and no much larger clone is one base apart. The meaning of the sample's time point label: newly diagnosed GD, antithyroid drugs for less than 3 months. For both TCR sequencing and RNA sequencing, RNA was extracted from PBMCs using TRIzol. Graves' disease was diagnosed according to American Thyroid Association guidelines. Patients for the study were recruited at an endocrinology department in Xi'an, China. From each patient, around 9.3 milliliters of peripheral blood was collected into an EDTA anticoagulant tube. Ficoll Paque Plus density gradient separation was used to isolate PBMCs, and no additional T cell sorting was done. An Agilent 2100 Bioanalyzer and agarose gel were used to assess RNA quality, and a NanoDrop 2000 was used to measure RNA concentration.

This sample is drawn from a study of regulatory T cells in long-lasting Graves disease (dated by TCRdb to about 2021). Regarding the research as a whole: Patients with newly diagnosed Graves' disease had been on antithyroid drugs for under 3 months. Peripheral blood TCR sequencing and RNA sequencing compared persistent Graves' disease patients with newly diagnosed Graves' disease patients. The study was conducted in China and was registered as a clinical trial. A total of around 35 samples underwent TCR sequencing: about 13 from persistent and some 20 from newly diagnosed Graves' disease patients.

Study-wide conclusions, independent of this receptor: Peripheral blood alone was examined, since thyroid tissue, which constituted the primary lesion, could not be accessed. The authors noted that the small sample size was a limitation that may lower accuracy. Sequencing and analysis were limited to the TCR beta chain. Lower TCR Shannon entropy and fewer highly expanded clones were observed in persistent Graves' disease patients than in newly diagnosed patients, which suggested clonal expansion. Preferential use of TRBV28, TRBJ1-2 and TRBJ2-5 was observed in persistent disease, whereas TRBV20-1 and TRBJ2-1 were favored in newly diagnosed disease. Patients with persistent disease shared more public clonotypes (about 2,700) than newly diagnosed patients did (approximately 1,000).

Its CDR3 holds 15 amino acids, cysteine through phenylalanine. Only the CDR3 portion is preserved as DNA: 45 bases, with reading frame beginning at the first base. The V end loses 5 bases and the J end loses 0 bases, and a stretch of 14 bases separates them. The germline V gene (reference sequence) yields SEHNR for CDR1 and FQNEAQ for CDR2. Receptor amplification or capture employed multiplex PCR. Sequenced using an Illumina HiSeq 4000. CDR3 regions were amplified by Arm-PCR with iRepertoire HTBI primers to construct TCR beta libraries. Before sequencing, the PCR products went through gel purification. The source study handled its data this way. A total of around 59 TRBV and some 15 TRBJ segments were identified across samples and were used for gene usage analysis of CDR3 amino acid clonotypes. COPE and FqMerger were used to merge the filtered high-quality paired reads into contigs. Contigs were aligned with BLAST to IMGT TRBV, TRBD and TRBJ reference genes, and CDR3 was defined per IMGT. Highly expanded clones were defined as clonotypes with a frequency above 0.1%. Repertoire diversity was measured by Shannon entropy, and V-J evenness by the Gini coefficient. Public clonotypes were defined as clonotypes shared by more than one individual. Through fastp at Q25 and MiXCR, TCRdb rebuilt clones from the public reads, retaining in-frame beta chains. Each record represents a unique CDR3 protein, reported with the most common genes and DNA among its rows. The V and J calls and clone size are TCRdb's, not the authors'. This sample has over 350,000 distinct CDR3 sequences in its table, and roughly 15% of those were observed once. The ten largest clones take up about 15% of the sample.

In addition, the sample was reused for a study of T cells in Graves' hyperthyroidism and ophthalmopathy. In that second paper, the authors write: Stable Graves' hyperthyroidism was defined as the absence of progression to ophthalmopathy over 18 months of follow-up. Hyperthyroidism patients were aged 18 to 65 years and newly diagnosed, with disease duration of less than 2 months. Any patient with an uncontrolled infection, another autoimmune disease, pregnancy or lactation was excluded. Clinical symptoms, serum thyroxine and TRAb, thyroid ultrasound, and orbital computed tomography formed the basis for the diagnoses. The first round of RT-PCR for the TCR CDR3 was performed with the HTBI primer set and the Qiagen OneStep RT-PCR kit. Blood samples also contained most of the expanded thyroid clonotypes (frequency above 0.001), which suggests that blood repertoires may reflect thyroid immune responses. A model built on a 13 V-J signature distinguished ophthalmopathy from stable hyperthyroidism, reaching around 88% sensitivity and approximately 81% specificity in cross-validation and 80%/75% in testing. In validation, the model predicted progression to ophthalmopathy with over 65% sensitivity and approximately 72% specificity, a median of 6.5 months before onset. To identify distinguishing TCR V-J signatures, a discovery cohort of about 95 patients was used, comprising some 45 with Graves' ophthalmopathy and 55 to 65 with stable Graves' hyperthyroidism. Prospective prediction of ophthalmopathy was tested in an independent validation cohort of fewer than 20 hyperthyroidism patients and 17 patients who later progressed to ophthalmopathy. The 95 to 100 discovery patients were divided at random into training and test sets in a 7:3 ratio. The study also compared thyroid tissue and blood T-cell repertoires from 6 or 7 Graves' hyperthyroidism patients. Following sampling, methimazole starting at 30 mg daily was given to hyperthyroidism patients, and high-dose intravenous methylprednisolone was given to ophthalmopathy patients. The libraries were constructed in a second round of multiplex PCR and then size-selected and purified. Sequencing of the libraries was done on an Illumina HiSeq2000 using paired-end 100 bp reads. Raw data were processed with SOAPnuke, discarding reads with adapters, uncalled bases, mean Phred below 15, or no exact constant-primer or identifier match. COPE v1.2.5 was used to merge the high-quality paired reads, and each unique nucleotide sequence was defined as a clonotype. MiTCR v1.1 was used to align clonotypes to the IMGT TRBV, TRBD and TRBJ reference segments. The analysis was restricted to V-J combinations with a frequency above 0.0001, which together covered 99.2% of the repertoires. A TCS score was defined as the ratio of F50 (clonal expansion) to E x V (chaos), with BLOSUM62-based TCRdist applied between CDR3 peptides within each V-J. Welch's t-statistics and random forest reduced fewer than 550 V-J features to about 12, which were used in a naive Bayes classifier (R e1071). Sample size was not statistically predetermined, and blinding of investigators to group allocation was not performed. According to the paper, TCR Vbeta CDR3 sequencing was carried out on 135 peripheral blood samples, which came from more than 40 ophthalmopathy, approximately 72 hyperthyroidism and roughly 17 progressor patients.

The rearranged chain carries TRBV7-9 and TRBJ2-7; TRBD1 might be the D gene, on 6 matching bases. This TCR derives from a woman aged 50 to 60 with Graves disease. Donor details come from another sample of the same person, matched by shared clones. This material consisted of peripheral blood mononuclear cells (PBMCs), taken at new diagnosis, from a patient treated with antithyroid drugs. In nucleotide form, the sequence is TGTGCCAGCAGCGGTTTTTCAGGGGCCTCCTACGAGCAGTACTTC. It translates as CASSGFSGASYEQYF.